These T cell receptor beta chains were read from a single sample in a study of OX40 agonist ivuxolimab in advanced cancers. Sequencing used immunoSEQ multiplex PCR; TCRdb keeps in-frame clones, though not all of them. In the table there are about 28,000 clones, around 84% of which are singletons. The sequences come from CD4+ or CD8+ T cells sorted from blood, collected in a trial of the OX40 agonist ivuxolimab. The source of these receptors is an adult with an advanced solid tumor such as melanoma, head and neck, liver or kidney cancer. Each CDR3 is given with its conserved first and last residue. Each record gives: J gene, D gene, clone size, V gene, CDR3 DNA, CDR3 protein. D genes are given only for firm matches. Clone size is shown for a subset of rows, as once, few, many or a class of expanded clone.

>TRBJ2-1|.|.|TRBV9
TGTGCCAGCAGCGTAGGCGGCGGTTCCTCCTACAATGAGCAGTTCTTC
CASSVGGGSSYNEQFF
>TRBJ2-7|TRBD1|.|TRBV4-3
TGCGCCAGCAGCCAATTACCCGACAGGGCGCCCTACGAGCAGTACTTC
CASSQLPDRAPYEQYF
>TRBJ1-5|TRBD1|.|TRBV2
TGTGCCAGCAGAGACAACAGGGGGCTGGATCAGCCCCAGCATTTT
CASRDNRGLDQPQHF
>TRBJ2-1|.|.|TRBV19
TGTGCCAGTAGTCCAGGGATGAGCTCCTACAATGAGCAGTTCTTC
CASSPGMSSYNEQFF
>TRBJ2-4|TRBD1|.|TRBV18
TGTGCCAGCTCTAGGACAGGGGACGCCAAAAACATTCAGTACTTC
CASSRTGDAKNIQYF
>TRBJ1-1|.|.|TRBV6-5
TGTGCCAGCAGTTACCGGAACACTGAAGCTTTCTTT
CASSYRNTEAFF
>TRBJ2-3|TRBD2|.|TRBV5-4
TGTGCCACCACCGGACTAGCGGGGGGTACGCAGTATTTT
CATTGLAGGTQYF
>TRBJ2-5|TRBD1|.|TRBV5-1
TGCGCCAGCAGCTTCGGGCAGGGGGCTTTGGAGACCCAGTACTTC
CASSFGQGALETQYF
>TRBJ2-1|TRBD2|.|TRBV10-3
TGTGCCATCAGTGTCAGACTAGCGGGAGGACTAAGCTCCTACAATGAGCAGTTCTTC
CAISVRLAGGLSSYNEQFF
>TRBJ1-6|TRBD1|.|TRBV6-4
TGTGCCAGCAGTGACGGGACAGGGGGCGATTCACCCCTCCACTTT
CASSDGTGGDSPLHF
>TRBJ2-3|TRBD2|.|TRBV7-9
TGTGCCAGCAGCCCTCACCCATTAGCGGGGGGCACAGATACGCAGTATTTT
CASSPHPLAGGTDTQYF
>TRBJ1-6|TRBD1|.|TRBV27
TGTGCCAGCATTCTGGGGCAGGGGGCAGAATCACCCCTCCACTTT
CASILGQGAESPLHF
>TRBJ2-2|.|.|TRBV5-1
TGCGCCAGCAGCTTGGGGGGACACACCGGGGAGCTGTTTTTT
CASSLGGHTGELFF
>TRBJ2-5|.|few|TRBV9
TGTGCCAGCAGCCCATACGGGGGCGGAGGGGGTCAAGAGACCCAGTACTTC
CASSPYGGGGGQETQYF
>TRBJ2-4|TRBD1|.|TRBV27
TGTGCCAGCACCCCCGACAGGGGCTTAGCCAAAAACATTCAGTACTTC
CASTPDRGLAKNIQYF
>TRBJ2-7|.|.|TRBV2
TGTGCCAGCAGTGAATTTCCTCTTTCCGAGCAGTACTTC
CASSEFPLSEQYF
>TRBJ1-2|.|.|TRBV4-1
TGCGCCAGCAGCCAAGATTGGGCTAACTATGGCTACACCTTC
CASSQDWANYGYTF
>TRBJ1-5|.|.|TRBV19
TGTGCCAGTAGTATGGCAGGCTGGGCAAACCAGCCCCAGCATTTT
CASSMAGWANQPQHF
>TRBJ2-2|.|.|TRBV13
TGTGCCAGCAGCTTAGGGACAGGACCGAACACCGGGGAGCTGTTTTTT
CASSLGTGPNTGELFF
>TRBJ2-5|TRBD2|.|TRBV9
TGTGCCAGTACCCTTAGCGGGAGCCACCAAGAGACCCAGTACTTC
CASTLSGSHQETQYF
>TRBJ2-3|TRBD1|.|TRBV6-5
TGTGCCAGCAGTTATGGGGGACAGACAGATACGCAGTATTTT
CASSYGGQTDTQYF
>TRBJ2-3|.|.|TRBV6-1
TGTGCCAGCAGTGCCGAGAGTTTCCCAGATACGCAGTATTTT
CASSAESFPDTQYF
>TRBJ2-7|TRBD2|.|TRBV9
TGTGCCAGCAGCTCCCGGGGGGAGGAGGACGAGCAGTACTTC
CASSSRGEEDEQYF
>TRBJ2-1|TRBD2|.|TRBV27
TGTGCCAGCAATCCTAGCGGGGGAAATGAGCAGTTCTTC
CASNPSGGNEQFF
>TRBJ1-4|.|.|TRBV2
TGTGCCAGCAGTGAAGAGGGGGCTAATGAAAAACTGTTTTTT
CASSEEGANEKLFF
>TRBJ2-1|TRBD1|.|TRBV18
TGTGCCAGCTCACAAAGGACAGGGGACAATGAGCAGTTCTTC
CASSQRTGDNEQFF
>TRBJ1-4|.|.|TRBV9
TGTGCCAGCAGCGTAGGAGGGGACCCTGAAAAACTGTTTTTT
CASSVGGDPEKLFF
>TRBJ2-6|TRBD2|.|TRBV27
TGTGCCAGCGGACTAGCGGGCCACTCTGGGGCCAACGTCCTGACTTTC
CASGLAGHSGANVLTF
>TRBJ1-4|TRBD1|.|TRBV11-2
TGTGCCAGCAGCTTAGCGGGACAGGGGTTGTATGAAAAACTGTTTTTT
CASSLAGQGLYEKLFF
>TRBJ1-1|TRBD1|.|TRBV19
TGTGCCAGTAGTCTCTACGGACAGGGTCACACTGAAGCTTTCTTT
CASSLYGQGHTEAFF
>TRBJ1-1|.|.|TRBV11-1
TGTGCCAGCAGCCCGAACTCAGGCACTGAAGCTTTCTTT
CASSPNSGTEAFF
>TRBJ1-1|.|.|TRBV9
TGTGCCAGCAGCGTACACGGGTCCACTGAAGCTTTCTTT
CASSVHGSTEAFF
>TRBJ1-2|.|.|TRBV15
TGTGCCACCAGCAGAGATGCAGAGGGGCTTGGGAGAGCTAACTATGGCTACACCTTC
CATSRDAEGLGRANYGYTF
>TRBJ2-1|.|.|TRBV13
TGTGCCAGCAGCCTAGGGGGGTTTGTGGTCAATGAGCAGTTCTTC
CASSLGGFVVNEQFF
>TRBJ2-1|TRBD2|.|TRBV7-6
TGTGCCAGCAGCGTAACCGGGACTAGAGGCAATGAGCAGTTCTTC
CASSVTGTRGNEQFF
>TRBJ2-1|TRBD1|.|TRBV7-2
TGTGCCAGCAGCTTAGCCACAGGGGGCGAGCAGTTCTTC
CASSLATGGEQFF
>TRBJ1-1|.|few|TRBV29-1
TGCAGCGCTGAGGAGGGCCGGACTGAAGCTTTCTTT
CSAEEGRTEAFF
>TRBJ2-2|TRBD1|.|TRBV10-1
TGCGCCAGCAGTGCCGGGACAGGAGAGACCGGGGAGCTGTTTTTT
CASSAGTGETGELFF
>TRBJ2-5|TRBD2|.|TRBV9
TGTGCCAGCAGCGCACGACTAGCGGGGTCGCGAGAGACCCAGTACTTC
CASSARLAGSRETQYF
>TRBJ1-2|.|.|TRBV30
TGTGCCTGGACTGACGGATATGGCTACACCTTC
CAWTDGYGYTF
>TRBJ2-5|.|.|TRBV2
TGTGCCAGCAGTGACGGGTACCAAGAGACCCAGTACTTC
CASSDGYQETQYF
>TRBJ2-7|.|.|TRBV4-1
TGCGCCAGCAGCCAAGGCCGCACCTACGAGCAGTACTTC
CASSQGRTYEQYF
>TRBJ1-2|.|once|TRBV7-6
TGTGCCATATCAAAGAATGGGGAGGGCTTCGGCTATGGCTACACCTTC
CAISKNGEGFGYGYTF
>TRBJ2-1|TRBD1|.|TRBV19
TGTGCCAGTAGCCTTGACAGGGATTCCTACAATGAGCAGTTCTTC
CASSLDRDSYNEQFF
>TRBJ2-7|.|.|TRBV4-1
TGCGCCAGCAGCCAAGGGATTTCCTACGAGCAGTACTTC
CASSQGISYEQYF
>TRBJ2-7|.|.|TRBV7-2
TGTGCCAGCAGCTTAGCGCCGTCGGGAGCCTACGAGCAGTACTTC
CASSLAPSGAYEQYF
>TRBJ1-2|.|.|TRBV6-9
TGTGCCAGCAGTTATTCGAGCAGAAAACGGGGAAGATTCTATGGCTACACCTTC
CASSYSSRKRGRFYGYTF
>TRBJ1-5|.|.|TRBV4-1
TGCGCCAGCAGCCAAGTTTTGGGTGTGGGAAGGTCCCAGCATTTT
CASSQVLGVGRSQHF
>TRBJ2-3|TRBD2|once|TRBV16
TGTGCCAGCAGCCAACTAGCGGGAGGAGACACAGATACGCAGTATTTT
CASSQLAGGDTDTQYF
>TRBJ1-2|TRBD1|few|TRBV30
TGTGCCTGGAGTCTTCAGGGGGGCGGCTACACCTTC
CAWSLQGGGYTF
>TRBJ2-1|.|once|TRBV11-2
TGTGCCAGCAGAGCGGGACAGCCGGGGCAGTTCTTC
CASRAGQPGQFF
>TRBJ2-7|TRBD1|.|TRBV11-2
TGTGCCAGCAGCCCGGGACAGGGCTCCTACGAGCAGTACTTC
CASSPGQGSYEQYF
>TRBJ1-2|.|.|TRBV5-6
TGTGCCAGCAGCTTGGTTTCCAGCCAAAGTTACTATGGCTACACCTTC
CASSLVSSQSYYGYTF
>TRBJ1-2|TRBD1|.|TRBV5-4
TGTGCCAGCAGCTTGGGTGGGACAGCTAACTATGGCTACACCTTC
CASSLGGTANYGYTF
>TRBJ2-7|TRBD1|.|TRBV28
TGTGCCAGCAGTTTCTTCGTAACTTCGGACAGGGCCTACGAGCAGTACTTC
CASSFFVTSDRAYEQYF
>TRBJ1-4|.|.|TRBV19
TGTGCCACTACACGAGACCGGACAGACGGGCAACCTAATGAAAAACTGTTTTTT
CATTRDRTDGQPNEKLFF
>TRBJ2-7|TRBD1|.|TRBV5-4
TGTGCCAGCAGCCTACAGGGGAGCTCCTACGAGCAGTACTTC
CASSLQGSSYEQYF
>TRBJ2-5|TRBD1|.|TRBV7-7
TGTGCCAGCAGCTTAGGGACAGGGGGCGCAGAGACCCAGTACTTC
CASSLGTGGAETQYF
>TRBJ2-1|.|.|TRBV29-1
TGCAGCGGCAAGTTAGACAGAGCCTACAATGAGCAGTTCTTC
CSGKLDRAYNEQFF
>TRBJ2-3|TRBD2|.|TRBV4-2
TGTGCCAGCAGCCATGGACTAGCGGGAGGGGGCACAGATACGCAGTATTTT
CASSHGLAGGGTDTQYF